What follows are 30 T cell receptor beta chains derived from one specimen sequenced in a study of T-cell memory formation after mild COVID-19. From the 5' RACE reads, TCRdb called clonotypes with MiXCR, one entry per CDR3 protein. The sample includes 250,000 to 400,000 distinct CDR3 sequences, roughly an eighth of them seen just once. The specimen was PBMCs or a T cell subset sorted from them (not recorded which). All receptors come from a man between 18 and 35 years old who had mild COVID-19 (a few samples of this study predate the infection). Cell type and time point are not known.

In its sample, this clonotype was seen many times. The J gene is TRBJ2-7, the V gene TRBV20-1; D may be TRBD1 (5 bases). This CDR3 is built from 12 residues. CDR1 DFQATT and CDR2 SNEGSKA come from the germline V gene (reference sequence). V was shortened by 0 bases and J by 4 bases, with 7 bases between the two germline ends. The CDR3 nucleotides read TGCAGTGCTAGAGACCCAGGGTACGAGCAGTACGTC. Translated, it gives CSARDPGYEQYV.

The chain combines TRBV5-1 with TRBJ1-1; maybe TRBD1 (5 bases). The CDR3 is made up of 15 amino acids. The V end lost 0 bases, the J end lost 0 bases, and 9 bases lay between the germline ends. Germline V CDR1 and CDR2: SGHRS, YFSETQ. The CDR3 DNA sequence: TGCGCCAGCAGCTTGGCCGGGGCCGTGAACACTGAAGCTTTCTTT. This translates into CASSLAGAVNTEAFF.

The chain carries TRBV7-8 and TRBJ1-4; the match to TRBD1 covers 7 bases. V trimming: 4 bases; J trimming: 4 bases; junction bases outside the gene matches: 9. CDR1 is SGHVS and CDR2 is FQNEAQ in the germline V gene. This CDR3 is built from 16 residues. The CDR3 here is CASSYGSGTVNEKLFF. The CDR3 DNA follows: TGTGCCAGCAGCTACGGATCCGGGACAGTTAATGAAAAACTGTTTTTT.

This clonotype turned up a few times. This chain uses TRBV6-1 with TRBJ2-3, with TRBD2 as a possible D gene (5 bases). The CDR3 sequence is 14 residues long. Looked up from germline, CDR1 is MNHNS and CDR2 is SASEGT. V lost 1 base, J lost 2 bases, and 7 bases lay in between. The CDR3, as DNA: TGTGCCAGCAGTGAAGGAGGGTACACAGATACGCAGTATTTT. It translates to CASSEGGYTDTQYF.

The rearrangement links TRBV6-5 to TRBJ2-3; D might be TRBD1 (5 bases). CDR1 MNHEY and CDR2 SVGAGI come from the germline V gene. Trimming pared 8 bases from V and 3 bases from J, leaving 12 bases between. This CDR3 has 13 residues. In DNA, the CDR3 is TGTGCCAGCTATAAGCAGGGTACAGATACGCAGTATTTT. It specifies CASYKQGTDTQYF.

This clonotype was observed a few times. This rearrangement joins TRBV6-5 to TRBJ1-2; 7 nucleotides agree with TRBD1. The J segment lost 8 bases and the V segment lost 7 bases, leaving 7 bases of the junction unmatched. Per germline, CDR1 MNHEY and CDR2 SVGAGI. The CDR3 covers 12 residues. The CDR3 nucleotides read TGTGCCAGCACCCGGACAGGCCAGGGCTACACCTTC. This sequence encodes CASTRTGQGYTF.

The sample holds one count of this clonotype. This chain links TRBV7-3 with TRBJ2-2; D could derive from TRBD1 or TRBD2 (6 bases each). CDR1 and CDR2 (germline): SGHTA, FQGTGA. With 5 bases removed from V and 3 bases from J, the gap between germline ends came to 16 bases. The CDR3 is made up of 16 amino acids. The chain's CDR3 is CASSPVGGRDTGELFF. CDR3 bases: TGTGCCAGCAGCCCCGTGGGGGGCCGAGACACCGGGGAGCTGTTTTTT.

The chain employs TRBV15 and TRBJ1-4; D is unresolved. Germline lookup yields CDR1 LNHNV and CDR2 YYDKDF (reference sequence). The CDR3 is made up of 14 amino acids. V was trimmed by 5 bases and J by 8 bases, leaving 15 bases between them. This CDR3 is CATSPESSGEKLFF. The CDR3 DNA reads TGTGCCACCAGCCCCGAGAGCTCCGGGGAAAAACTGTTTTTT.

The rearrangement joins TRBV29-1 to TRBJ2-3; D gene ambiguous. The V end was cut by 4 bases, the J end by 3 bases, with 17 bases between. The V gene's germline CDR1 is SQVTM and CDR2 ANQGSEA. The CDR3 length is 15 residues. In nucleotides, the CDR3 is TGCAGCGTTGCTGCCGTCCATTTCTCTACAGATACGCAGTATTTT. As protein: CSVAAVHFSTDTQYF.

V gene TRBV6-6 combines with J gene TRBJ1-5, with 11 bases identical to TRBD1. Per the germline V gene, CDR1 is MNHNY and CDR2 is SVGAGI (reference sequence). This CDR3 spans 16 amino acids. J lost 7 bases, V lost 0 bases, and 5 bases had no gene match. CDR3 nucleotide sequence: TGTGCCAGCAGTTACTCAGGACAGGGGGCAGGGCAGCCCCAGCATTTT. Translating it yields CASSYSGQGAGQPQHF.

For the CDR3, the DNA is TGCGCCAGCAGCCGACTAGCGGGGCAAGAGACCCAGTACTTC. This gives the protein CASSRLAGQETQYF. This rearrangement joins TRBV4-1 to TRBJ2-5; 11 positions agree with TRBD2. V trimming: 4 bases; J trimming: 2 bases; junction bases outside the gene matches: 0. This CDR3 has 14 amino acids. The germline gives CDR1 MGHRA, CDR2 YSYEKL.

This clonotype appeared many times. The rearrangement links TRBV7-3 to TRBJ2-5; 7 bases align to TRBD2. This CDR3 region has 15 residues. The junction had 6 bases not matched to a gene; V was cut back by 2 bases and J by 3 bases. Per the germline V gene, CDR1 is SGHTA and CDR2 is FQGTGA. The CDR3 region is CASSLGASGKETQYF. CDR3 DNA: TGTGCCAGCAGCTTAGGGGCTAGCGGTAAAGAGACCCAGTACTTC. The whole variable domain, filled in from reference TRBV7-3 and TRBJ2-5, reads GAGVSQTPSNKVTEKGKYVELRCDPISGHTALYWYRQSLGQGPEFLIYFQGTGAADDSGLPNDRFFAVRPEGSVSTLKIQRTERGDSAVYLCASSLGASGKETQYFGPGTRLLVL.

The table lists this clonotype with many counts. The chain has TRBV7-3 and TRBJ2-1; no definite D call. The V gene lost 7 bases and the J gene lost 10 bases, with 20 bases spanning the gap. CDR3 length: 14 amino acids. Per the germline V gene, CDR1 is SGHTA and CDR2 is FQGTGA. The CDR3 DNA sequence: TGTGCCAGCACCTCAACTCCCGGTACGACGGAGCAGTTCTTC. Translating gives CASTSTPGTTEQFF.

The chain links TRBV24-1 to TRBJ2-3; no definite D call. The CDR3 runs to 16 residues. V lost 4 bases and J 6 bases, leaving 19 bases between the germline ends. Germline CDR1 is KGHDR and CDR2 is SFDVKD. CDR3 DNA: TGTGCCACCAGTGACATCCAACGGTCCCGGATCGATACGCAGTATTTT. Protein product: CATSDIQRSRIDTQYF.

V is TRBV6-2 or TRBV6-3 and J is TRBJ1-4; D ambiguous. Germline values: CDR1 MNHEY, CDR2 SVGEGT. V was clipped by 6 bases and J by 7 bases, with 15 bases between them. CDR3 length: 14 amino acids. As DNA, the CDR3 is TGTGCCAGCAGGGGATTAGGAGACCGTGAAAAACTGTTTTTT. Translated: CASRGLGDREKLFF.

This clonotype was detected a few times. This rearrangement joins TRBV4-1 to TRBJ2-3; TRBD1 matches 7 bases. Per the germline V gene, CDR1 is MGHRA and CDR2 is YSYEKL. V lost 3 bases, J lost 3 bases, and 12 bases stayed unmatched. The CDR3 spans 17 residues. CDR3 residues: CASSQVLRDRHTDTQYF. The CDR3 nucleotides read TGCGCCAGCAGCCAGGTGCTCCGGGACAGACATACAGATACGCAGTATTTT.

The V call is TRBV11-1, the J call TRBJ1-1, with D possibly being TRBD1 (5 bases). This CDR3 is built from 13 residues. The V gene's germline CDR1 is SGHAT and CDR2 FQDESV (reference sequence). Trimming took 4 bases from V and 6 from J, leaving 12 bases between them. The CDR3 DNA reads TGTGCCAGCAGCTCCGCTCCGGGGCCTGAAGCTTTCTTT. Its translation: CASSSAPGPEAFF.

This chain connects TRBV5-1 to TRBJ2-1; 12 nucleotides agree with TRBD2. Germline lookup yields CDR1 SGHRS and CDR2 YFSETQ. V was pared by 4 bases and J by 6 bases, with 8 bases of the junction left unmatched. The CDR3 loop spans 16 amino acids. The CDR3 DNA reads as TGCGCCAGCAGCCCGCCCCAACTAGCGGGGGGCAATGAGCAGTTCTTC. Residues: CASSPPQLAGGNEQFF.

The sample holds a few counts of this clonotype. This chain uses TRBV7-3 with TRBJ2-6; TRBD1 might be the D (7 bases). The CDR3 runs to 16 residues. Between the trimmed V and J ends, which lost 5 bases and 1 base, there was a span of 12 bases. The germline V gene has CDR1 SGHTA and CDR2 FQGTGA. The CDR3 is CASSLQGGSGANVLTF. CDR3 DNA: TGTGCCAGCAGCCTCCAGGGGGGATCTGGGGCCAACGTCCTGACTTTC. The complete variable domain, with remaining parts taken from reference TRBV7-3 and TRBJ2-6, reads GAGVSQTPSNKVTEKGKYVELRCDPISGHTALYWYRQSLGQGPEFLIYFQGTGAADDSGLPNDRFFAVRPEGSVSTLKIQRTERGDSAVYLCASSLQGGSGANVLTFGAGSRLTVL.

The V call is TRBV12-3 or TRBV12-4, the J call TRBJ2-5; 14 nucleotides match TRBD2. The V gene end was trimmed by 3 bases and the J gene end by 2 bases; junction bases not matched to a gene: 8. The length of the CDR3 is 18 residues. The CDR3 bases are TGTGCCAGCAGTTTCGAGACTAGCGGGGGGGCACCTCAAGAGACCCAGTACTTC. Its protein is CASSFETSGGAPQETQYF.

The sample holds many counts of this clonotype. The chain uses TRBV4-2 and TRBJ2-4; possible D gene TRBD2, 6 bases. Germline V gene data show CDR1 as LGHNA and CDR2 as YNFKEQ. CDR3 size: 16 residues. V was pared by 4 bases and J by 2 bases, with 15 bases between. The CDR3 loop reads CASSPASGGSKNIQYF. In nucleotides, the CDR3 is TGTGCCAGCAGCCCCGCTTCTGGGGGGTCCAAAAACATTCAGTACTTC.

This clonotype was picked up a small number of times. The chain uses TRBV7-8 and TRBJ2-1; D possibly corresponds to TRBD1 (5 bases). Deletions cut 4 bases from V and 15 bases from J, with 22 bases between. Germline V gene data show CDR1 as SGHVS and CDR2 as FQNEAQ. The CDR3 totals 14 residues. The CDR3 is CASSSTIAAGLAFF. CDR3 coding DNA: TGTGCCAGCAGCTCCACCATCGCGGCAGGGTTGGCGTTCTTC.

The chain uses TRBV7-9 and TRBJ2-3, with TRBD2 identical over 10 bases. In germline, CDR1 is SEHNR, CDR2 FQNEAQ (reference sequence). This CDR3 spans 15 amino acids. The V gene end was trimmed by 5 bases and the J gene end by 2 bases; junction bases not matched to a gene: 4. The CDR3 protein is CASSRLAGLTDTQYF. The CDR3 DNA reads as TGTGCCAGCAGCAGACTAGCGGGCCTCACAGATACGCAGTATTTT.

This clonotype was counted many times. The genes are TRBV7-2 and TRBJ2-4; 9 nucleotides line up with TRBD1. Looked up from germline, CDR1 is SGHTA and CDR2 is FQGNSA. Trimming cost V 5 bases and J 6 bases; bases outside gene matches: 8. The CDR3 totals 15 residues. DNA for the CDR3: TGTGCCAGCAGCAACCCGACAGGGGGATTAAACATTCAGTACTTC. Translation: CASSNPTGGLNIQYF.

The chain employs TRBV6-2 or TRBV6-3 and TRBJ2-3, with 10 nucleotides matching TRBD2. CDR3 length: 17 residues. From germline, CDR1 is MNHEY and CDR2 SVGEGT. V was clipped by 2 bases and J by 2 bases; unmatched bases: 7. The CDR3 protein is CASSYGLAGALTDTQYF. As DNA, the CDR3 is TGTGCCAGCAGTTACGGGCTAGCGGGGGCCCTCACAGATACGCAGTATTTT.

The chain has TRBV4-2 and TRBJ1-2; a weak D match, TRBD1 (6 bases). The CDR3 has 16 amino acids. Trimming stripped 5 bases from V and 6 bases from J, with 22 bases between. In germline, CDR1 is LGHNA, CDR2 YNFKEQ. This CDR3 reads CASSVDYSRGPDGYTF. CDR3 coding DNA: TGTGCCAGCAGCGTAGACTATTCCAGGGGTCCTGATGGCTACACCTTC.

This clonotype showed up many times. The V call is TRBV5-1, the J call TRBJ2-3; 14 positions agree with TRBD2. Germline CDR1 reads SGHRS; CDR2 reads YFSETQ. Trimming took 4 bases from V and 5 from J; bases not matched to a gene: 6. The CDR3 has 16 amino acids. The CDR3 here is CASSRRLAGGQDTQYF. CDR3 DNA: TGCGCCAGCAGCCGGAGACTAGCGGGGGGGCAAGATACGCAGTATTTT.

CDR3 sequence: CASSYREIMNTEAFF. In DNA form, the CDR3 reads TGTGCCAGCAGTTATCGAGAGATAATGAACACTGAAGCTTTCTTT. V gene TRBV6-2 or TRBV6-3 combines with J gene TRBJ1-1; D is uncertain. CDR3 length: 15 residues. The V end lost 3 bases, the J end lost 0 bases, and 11 bases lay between the germline ends. The germline CDR1 and CDR2 sequences are MNHEY and SVGEGT.

This clonotype has a handful of counts. The genes are TRBV5-6 and TRBJ2-3, with a tentative D call TRBD2 (6 bases). Trimming pared 7 bases from V and 5 bases from J, leaving 20 bases between. The CDR3 loop spans 15 amino acids. Germline CDR1 reads SGHDT; CDR2 reads YYEEEE. The CDR3 is CASGTATSLEDTQYF. CDR3 nucleotide sequence: TGTGCCAGCGGGACCGCGACTAGTCTTGAAGATACGCAGTATTTT.

This chain uses TRBV5-5 with TRBJ1-6; D gene unclear. Per the germline V gene, CDR1 is SGHKS and CDR2 is YYEKEE (reference sequence). The CDR3 is 14 amino acids. The ends were cut back, 2 bases at V and 10 bases at J, with 13 bases in the middle. The CDR3 nucleotides read TGTGCCAGCAGCTTCGCACAGTTGGAGTCACCCCTCCACTTT. Residues: CASSFAQLESPLHF.